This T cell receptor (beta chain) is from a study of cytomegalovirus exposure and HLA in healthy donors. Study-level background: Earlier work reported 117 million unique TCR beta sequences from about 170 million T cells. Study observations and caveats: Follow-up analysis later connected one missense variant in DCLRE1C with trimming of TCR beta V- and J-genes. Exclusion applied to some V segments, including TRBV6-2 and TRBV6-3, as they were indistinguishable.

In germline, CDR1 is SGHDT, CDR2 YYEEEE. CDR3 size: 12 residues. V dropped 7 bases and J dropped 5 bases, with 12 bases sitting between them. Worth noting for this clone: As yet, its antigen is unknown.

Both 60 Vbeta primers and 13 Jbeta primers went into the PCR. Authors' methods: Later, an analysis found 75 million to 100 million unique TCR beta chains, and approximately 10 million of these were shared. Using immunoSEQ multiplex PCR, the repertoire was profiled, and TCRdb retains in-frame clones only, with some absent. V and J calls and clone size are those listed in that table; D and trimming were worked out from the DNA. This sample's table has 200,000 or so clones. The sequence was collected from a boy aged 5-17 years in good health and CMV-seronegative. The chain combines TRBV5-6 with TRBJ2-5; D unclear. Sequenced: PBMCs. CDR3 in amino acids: CASVRLAETQYF. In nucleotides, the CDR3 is TGTGCCAGCGTCCGTCTCGCGGAGACCCAGTACTTC.